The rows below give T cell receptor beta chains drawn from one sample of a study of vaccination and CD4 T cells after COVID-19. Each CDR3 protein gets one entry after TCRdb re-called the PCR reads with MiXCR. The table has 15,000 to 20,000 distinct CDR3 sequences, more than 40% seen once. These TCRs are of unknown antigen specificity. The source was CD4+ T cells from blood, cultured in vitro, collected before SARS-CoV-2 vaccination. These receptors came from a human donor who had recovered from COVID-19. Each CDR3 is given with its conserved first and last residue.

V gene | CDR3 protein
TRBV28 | CASTDRDRRNYGYTF
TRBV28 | CASNPGRGVNTEAFF
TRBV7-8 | CASSLARGNIQYF
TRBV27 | CASSHRGGPRVRRGYTF
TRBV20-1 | CSASRHRFGNYGYTF
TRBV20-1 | CSARIVLAVQETQYF
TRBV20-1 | CSAIWAGRNYEQYF
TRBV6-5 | CASSSDRGRYEQYF
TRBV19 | CASSMRQYSNQPQHF
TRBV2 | CASSNRAGGHEQYF
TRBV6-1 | CASSLSENYGYTF
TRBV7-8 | CASSLAPSGRTGELFF
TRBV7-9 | CASSLETGGQGYTF
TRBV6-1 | CASSERARGYEQYF
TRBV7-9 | CASSFHNEGGSNQPQHF
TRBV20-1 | CSARINPREASDTQYF
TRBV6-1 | CASSKGGGTEAFF
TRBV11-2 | CASSLDVSGSFNEQFF
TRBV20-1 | CSARRDRVYEQYF
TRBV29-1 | CSVVLGGGQGLFEAFF